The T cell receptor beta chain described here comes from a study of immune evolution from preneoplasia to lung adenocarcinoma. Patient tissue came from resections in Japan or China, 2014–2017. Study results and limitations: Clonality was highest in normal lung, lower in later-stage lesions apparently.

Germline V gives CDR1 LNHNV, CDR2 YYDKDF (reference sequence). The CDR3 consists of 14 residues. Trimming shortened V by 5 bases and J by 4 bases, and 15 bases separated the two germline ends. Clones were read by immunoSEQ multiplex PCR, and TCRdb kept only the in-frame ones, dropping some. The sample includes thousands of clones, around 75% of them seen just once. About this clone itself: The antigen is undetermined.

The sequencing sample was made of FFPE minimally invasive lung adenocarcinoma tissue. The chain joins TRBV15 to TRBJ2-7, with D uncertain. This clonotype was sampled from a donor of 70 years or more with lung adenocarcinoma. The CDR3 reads CATSGGGLSYEQYF. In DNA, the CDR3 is TGTGCCACCAGCGGTGGCGGTTTGTCTTACGAGCAGTACTTC.